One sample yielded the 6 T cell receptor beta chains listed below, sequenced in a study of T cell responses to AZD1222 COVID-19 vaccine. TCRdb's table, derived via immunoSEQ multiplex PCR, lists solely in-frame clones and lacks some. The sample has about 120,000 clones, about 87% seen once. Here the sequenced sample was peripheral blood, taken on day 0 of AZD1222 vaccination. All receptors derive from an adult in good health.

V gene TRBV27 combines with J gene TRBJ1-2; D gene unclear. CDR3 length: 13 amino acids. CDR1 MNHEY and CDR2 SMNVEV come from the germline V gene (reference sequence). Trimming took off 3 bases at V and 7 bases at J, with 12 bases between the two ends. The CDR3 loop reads CASSFRPGSGYTF. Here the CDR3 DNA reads TGTGCCAGCAGTTTCCGCCCTGGGTCTGGCTACACCTTC.

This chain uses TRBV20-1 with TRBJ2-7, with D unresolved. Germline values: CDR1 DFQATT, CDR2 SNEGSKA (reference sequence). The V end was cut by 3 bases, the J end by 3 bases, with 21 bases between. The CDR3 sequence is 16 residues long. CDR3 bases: TGCAGTGCTAGTCCACCGGGCCCATCGGGTGGCTACGAGCAGTACTTC. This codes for CSASPPGPSGGYEQYF.

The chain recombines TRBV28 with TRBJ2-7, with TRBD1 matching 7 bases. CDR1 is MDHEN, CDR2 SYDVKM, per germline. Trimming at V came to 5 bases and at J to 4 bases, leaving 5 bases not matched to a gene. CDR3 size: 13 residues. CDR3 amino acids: CASSTLQGYEQYF. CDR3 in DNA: TGTGCCAGCAGTACCTTACAGGGGTACGAGCAGTACTTC.

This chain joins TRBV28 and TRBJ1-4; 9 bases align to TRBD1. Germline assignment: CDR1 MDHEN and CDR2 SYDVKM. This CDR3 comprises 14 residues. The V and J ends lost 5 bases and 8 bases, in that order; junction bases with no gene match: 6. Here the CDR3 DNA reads TGTGCCAGCAGTCGGGACAGGGTGGTGGAAAAACTGTTTTTT. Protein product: CASSRDRVVEKLFF.

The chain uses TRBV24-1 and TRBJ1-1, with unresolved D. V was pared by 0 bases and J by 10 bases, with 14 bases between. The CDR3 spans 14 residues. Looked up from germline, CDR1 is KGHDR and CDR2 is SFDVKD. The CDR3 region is CATSDLLRSFGAFF. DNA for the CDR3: TGTGCCACCAGTGATTTGCTTCGTAGTTTTGGAGCTTTCTTT.

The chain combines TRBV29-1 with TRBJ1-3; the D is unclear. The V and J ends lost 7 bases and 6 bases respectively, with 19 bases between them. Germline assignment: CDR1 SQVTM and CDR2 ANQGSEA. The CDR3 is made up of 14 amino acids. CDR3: CSAQSAGSENTIYF. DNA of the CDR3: TGCAGCGCCCAATCTGCGGGGTCGGAAAACACCATATATTTT.